This paragraph covers one T cell receptor beta chain sequence. Germline CDR1 and CDR2: MNHEY and SMNVEV (reference sequence). This CDR3 comprises 18 residues. The V segment lost 3 bases and the J segment 4 bases; nucleotides outside the gene matches: 13. The record originates from a study of blood T cell repertoires in COVID-19. As for the study in general: The samples span acute and convalescent COVID-19 from the United States, Italy and Spain. T cells, B-cell-depleted T cells, or PBMCs provided the cDNA or gDNA that served as material.

In the source study's methods: By means of reference gene primer amplification, nucleated cell counts were estimated. Only in-frame clones appear in the TCRdb table, and some are missing; sequencing was by immunoSEQ multiplex PCR. The V and J calls and the clone size are those of that table, but D and trimming were determined from the DNA. The table shows around 60,000 clones, with 70% to 90% occurring only once. Material: peripheral blood. This rearrangement joins TRBV27 to TRBJ2-3; 10 nucleotides match TRBD1. The TCR sequence derives from a man aged 55 to 69 with acute or convalescent COVID-19. CDR3 region: CASSLRGFGDRGPDTQYF. The CDR3 DNA is TGTGCCAGCAGTTTGAGGGGGTTTGGGGACAGGGGCCCAGATACGCAGTATTTT.